This T cell receptor (beta chain) originates from a study of shared clonotypes between healthy human individuals (dated by TCRdb to 2020 to 2021). Describing the broader study: The cohort comprised two women and a few men aged 18 to 49 years. For each donor, CD4 naive and CD4 memory were each given three plates, CD8 naive was given two plates, and CD8 memory was given one plate. Blood TCR repertoires of about five healthy adults were deeply sequenced to estimate repertoire size and the extent of clonotype sharing between individuals. Different laboratories and diverse techniques were used to prepare libraries and sequence TCR repertoires, to increase sequencing depth and limit assay-specific biases. Leukapheresis yielded between about 0.9 and 9.5 billion PBMCs per donor.

What the study reported, not specific to this receptor: Higher generation probabilities were observed for clonotypes shared by all four sorted-subset donors than for non-shared clonotypes. Pairwise subsampling led to the expectation that sequencing depth would affect the degree of clonotype sharing among donors. Incomplete sequencing was indicated by rarefaction of sorted-subset datasets, despite the large sequencing depth. Larger estimated clonotype richness was generally found for naive subsets than for memory subsets. Sharing across a few donors was observed for approximately 5% of naive CD4, 3% to 3.5% of naive CD8, over 2% of memory CD4, and roughly 0.4% of memory CD8 clonotypes. Because the study included a small number of donors, the genetic and exposure-history diversity represented was limited. Sampling was limited to blood, and TCR repertoires in tissue likely differ from TCR repertoires in blood.

For the CD8 naive samples, CD45RO-negative cells were positively selected for CCR7, yielding a CD45RA+CCR7+ population from which TemRA cells were excluded. Donors were healthy HIV-negative adults with no recently reported acute infections or vaccinations. Only Caucasian adults living in Nashville, Tennessee, USA were represented among the donors. Blood was collected by leukapheresis, and PBMCs were isolated by Ficoll-Histopaque density gradient centrifugation and then cryopreserved in liquid nitrogen vapor phase. Purity and quantity of every magnetically sorted T cell population were checked by analytical flow cytometry. Genomic DNA was isolated from each sorted fraction and quantified by UV absorbance on a Nanodrop 2000c. About this clone itself: No cognate antigen has been identified for it. One base away there is no much larger clone; base qualities are not given.

Using the deep immunoSEQ assay, multiplex PCR amplified TCR CDR3 regions from genomic DNA. For each cell subset, the extracted genomic DNA was distributed evenly across all wells of several immunoSEQ 96-well plates, and each plate served as one replicate. Each replicate PCR for sorted subsets received 150 to 250 ng genomic DNA, equal to about 30,000 T cell genomes. The purified libraries were quantified using a Qubit 3.0 fluorometer, sized with a Bioanalyzer 2100, and then quantified again using the KAPA Library Quantification kit. Every immunoSEQ 96-well plate was sequenced on a dedicated single-read 150-cycle Illumina NextSeq 550 flow cell. The published analysis was carried out like this. Because only junctional sequences without quality scores were contained in the immunoSEQ output, filtering matching that applied to full-length reads could not be performed. To assign V/J genes and CDR3, sequences were annotated against IMGT germline references using PyIR, a Python wrapper for IgBLAST v1.9. Any read was removed if the V/J assignment was weak (E-value above 1e-6), the CDR3 was missing, or the read contained stop codons, out-of-frame junctions, or ambiguous translated residues. V3J clonotypes were defined by identical inferred V gene, J gene, and CDR3 amino acid sequence. Percentage overlap between repertoires was computed as shared unique clonotypes divided by the size of the smaller repertoire. Three approaches were used to assess repertoire richness: RTK rarefaction, the Chao1 estimator, and Recon v2.1 estimates of unobserved clonotypes. Generation probabilities were computed with OLGA for all TCRbeta clonotypes obtained by the gDNA method from a few donors. Entries here come from immuneACCESS through TCRdb and include only in-frame sequences with V and J called. Some clones fail to appear in such tables; in the studies checked, an unresolved V gene covers under half of the shortfall, and the cause of the remainder is unknown. For V, J and clone size, that table is used; D and trimming come from the DNA. The sample includes 1.5 million to 2.5 million clones, with 85% to 95% observed a single time. The ten largest clones add up to roughly 1.2% of the sample.

Taken from the germline V gene, the CDR1 and CDR2 loops are SGHVS and FQNEAQ. The CDR3 contains 18 residues, cysteine and phenylalanine counted. The kept DNA is CDR3 alone, 54 bases in frame from the first base. V trim: 3 bases; J trim: 4 bases; unmatched bases: 14. The TCR comes from a young man in good health. The sample comprised naive CD8+ T cells sorted from blood. The cell subset or site label for this specimen denotes: CD45RA+CCR7+. The chain couples TRBV7-8 to TRBJ1-4, with 7 middle bases fitting TRBD1. The DNA reads TGTGCCAGCAGCTTTGTTTTTATCGGGGGACAGCATAATGAAAAACTGTTTTTT. This yields the protein CASSFVFIGGQHNEKLFF.